This entry features one T cell receptor (beta chain) sequence. Its antigen remains unknown. Germline V gene sequence: CDR1 SEHNR, CDR2 FQNEAQ (reference sequence). CDR3 size: 14 residues. V was cut by 4 bases and J by 8 bases, with 14 bases left in between. This sample was taken from a study of cytotoxic CD8 clonotypes in ibrutinib-treated CLL. Study-level results: Under therapy, public clonotypes either contracted or stayed stable, and they were uncommon.

Generated by immunoSEQ multiplex PCR, the TCRdb table keeps only in-frame clones and is missing some. The data show 160,000 or so clones, approximately 80% seen once. Source: PBMCs, taken after 12 months of ibrutinib treatment. The V and J genes are TRBV7-9 and TRBJ1-4, with TRBD1 as a possible D gene (5 bases). The source of this sequence is a human donor with chronic lymphocytic leukemia. This chain's CDR3 is CASSSGGWVEKLFF. The DNA for the CDR3 is TGTGCCAGCAGCTCGGGGGGTTGGGTGGAAAAACTGTTTTTT.